These 20 T cell receptor beta chains were sequenced from one sample in a study of human T cells and chemical hapten exposure. The time point denotes: patch test 1, 2 weeks after DPC sensitization. Regarding treatment: therapeutic diphenylcyclopropenone sensitization with weekly scalp DPC. TCRdb called the RACE reads again in MiXCR, with one record for every CDR3 protein. Among more than 65,000 distinct CDR3 sequences, over 6% were seen once, and the ten largest hold about 1.4%. This specimen was whole blood, taken in connection with sensitization to the hapten diphenylcyclopropenone (DPC). All receptors derive from a woman aged 30 to 39 with alopecia areata. Some clones in this sample may be carry-over from other donors' samples.

This clonotype was counted between two and nine times. V and J are TRBV20-1 and TRBJ1-1, with a tentative D call TRBD1 (5 bases). Trimming left V 0 bases short and J 2 bases short, with 13 bases between. CDR1 and CDR2 (germline): DFQATT, SNEGSKA (reference sequence). The CDR3 is 15 amino acids. Here the CDR3 DNA reads TGCAGTGCTAGAGATCCGGGACCCCTTAACACTGAAGCTTTCTTT. Residues: CSARDPGPLNTEAFF.

This clonotype has only a few counts. The J gene is TRBJ2-1, the V gene TRBV5-1; weak D call: TRBD2 (5 bases). The V end was cut by 3 bases, the J end by 7 bases, with 11 bases between. This CDR3 region has 13 residues. The germline CDR1 and CDR2 sequences are SGHRS and YFSETQ. CDR3 loop: CASSSFGENEQFF. Here the CDR3 DNA reads TGCGCCAGCAGCTCGTTTGGGGAGAATGAGCAGTTCTTC.

This clonotype was observed at least ten times. The genes are TRBV7-2 and TRBJ1-6; D gene ambiguous. Trimming left V 2 bases short and J 11 bases short, with 7 bases between. Germline V lookup: CDR1 SGHTA, CDR2 FQGNSA. This CDR3 has 12 amino acids. CDR3: CASSLLETPLHF. The CDR3 nucleotides are TGTGCCAGCAGCTTATTGGAAACACCCCTCCACTTT.

The J gene is TRBJ2-2, the V gene TRBV5-1; tentatively, D is TRBD2 (5 bases). In germline, CDR1 is SGHRS, CDR2 YFSETQ. Trimming took 0 bases from V and 0 from J, leaving 6 bases between them. The CDR3 runs to 15 residues. CDR3 nucleotides: TGCGCCAGCAGCTTGGAGAGGGCGAACACCGGGGAGCTGTTTTTT. Protein product: CASSLERANTGELFF.

This clonotype was seen at least ten times. J is TRBJ2-3 and V is TRBV6-1; D not certain. Germline CDR1 reads MNHNS; CDR2 reads SASEGT. V lost 3 bases and J 5 bases, leaving 12 bases between the germline ends. The CDR3 spans 14 residues. CDR3 loop: CASSEKAGRDTQYF. In nucleotides, the CDR3 is TGTGCCAGCAGTGAGAAGGCAGGACGAGATACGCAGTATTTT.

This clonotype was seen ten or more times. V usage is TRBV5-1 and J usage is TRBJ2-5, with D unclear. With 1 base removed from V and 2 bases from J, the gap between germline ends came to 9 bases. The germline V gene encodes CDR1 SGHRS and CDR2 YFSETQ. This CDR3 comprises 14 residues. The CDR3 sequence: CASSLHPSQETQYF. The CDR3 DNA sequence: TGCGCCAGCAGCTTGCATCCCAGTCAAGAGACCCAGTACTTC.

CDR3 region: CASSVATKETQYF. The CDR3 DNA reads TGTGCCAGCAGCGTAGCCACGAAGGAGACCCAGTACTTC. This chain links TRBV9 with TRBJ2-5; no reliable D call. Trimming removed 0 bases at V and 5 bases at J, with 8 bases between. This CDR3 spans 13 amino acids. Germline V lookup: CDR1 SGDLS, CDR2 YYNGEE.

In this sample, this clonotype turned up a few times. This chain joins TRBV7-2 and TRBJ1-2; TRBD1 might be the D (6 bases). The CDR3 is made up of 20 amino acids. Trimming left V 0 bases short and J 1 base short, with 24 bases between. CDR1 and CDR2 from the germline V gene are SGHTA and FQGNSA. The CDR3 DNA reads TGTGCCAGCAGCTTAGCTGAGGCGAGGCAGGGGACTTTACTTAACTATGGCTACACCTTC. Protein: CASSLAEARQGTLLNYGYTF.

The chain recombines TRBV19 with TRBJ2-1, with D possibly TRBD2 on 5 matching bases. This CDR3 spans 17 amino acids. The germline V gene has CDR1 LNHDA and CDR2 SQIVND (reference sequence). V was trimmed by 5 bases and J by 3 bases, leaving 20 bases between them. The CDR3 spells CASSQREGFGGYNEQFF. CDR3 DNA: TGTGCCAGTAGTCAGCGCGAAGGGTTTGGAGGCTACAATGAGCAGTTCTTC.

This clonotype was found many times. This rearrangement joins TRBV20-1 to TRBJ2-3, with 8 bases identical to TRBD2. This CDR3 has 15 amino acids. V lost 6 bases and J lost 4; bases outside the gene matches: 12. Germline loops: CDR1 DFQATT, CDR2 SNEGSKA (reference sequence). This CDR3 is CSAALWAGGADTQYF. CDR3 DNA: TGCAGTGCCGCGCTTTGGGCGGGGGGCGCAGATACGCAGTATTTT.

This clonotype turned up a few times. The J gene is TRBJ1-3, the V gene TRBV6-5, with D perhaps TRBD1 (5 bases). Trimming took 10 bases from V and 2 from J, leaving 9 bases between them. The CDR3 spans 12 residues. Germline V CDR1 and CDR2: MNHEY, SVGAGI. CDR3 nucleotides: TGTGCCACCCAGGGTACTGGAAACACCATATATTTT. Protein product: CATQGTGNTIYF.

The V gene is TRBV5-1, the J gene TRBJ2-1; D gene uncertain. V gave up 0 bases and J gave up 4 bases, with 14 bases separating them. This CDR3 is 16 amino acids long. Germline values: CDR1 SGHRS, CDR2 YFSETQ. Here the CDR3 DNA reads TGCGCCAGCAGCTTGGTGCCTCATCAGGCTTACAATGAGCAGTTCTTC. Amino acids: CASSLVPHQAYNEQFF.

This clonotype has a count of ten or more. CDR3 DNA: TGTGCCAGCAGTCCACAGGGGGTGTTGAACACCGGGGAGCTGTTTTTT. Translating it yields CASSPQGVLNTGELFF. The chain has TRBV2 and TRBJ2-2; 8 bases align to TRBD1. The CDR3 length is 16 residues. Germline values: CDR1 SNHLY, CDR2 FYNNEI. V lost 5 bases, J lost 1 base, and 6 bases stayed unmatched.

The sample holds many counts of this clonotype. This rearrangement joins TRBV11-2 to TRBJ1-3; 9 bases are a match to TRBD1. Germline CDR1 SGHAT, CDR2 FQNNGV. Trimming at V came to 5 bases and at J to 8 bases, leaving 4 bases not matched to a gene. The CDR3 consists of 13 residues. CDR3 residues: CASSQDRGHTIYF. CDR3 in DNA: TGTGCCAGCAGCCAGGACAGGGGACACACCATATATTTT.

Concerning this clonotype itself: This may stem from a read error, because a much larger clone lies one nucleotide away. The rearrangement uses TRBV11-2 and TRBJ2-1; D perhaps matches TRBD2 (6 bases). CDR3 size: 14 residues. Trimming cost V 2 bases and J 7 bases, with 12 bases left between them. CDR1 and CDR2 (germline): SGHAT, FQNNGV. The CDR3 DNA is TGTGCCAGCAGCTTAAGAGCTGGGGGGAATGAGCAGTTCTTC. Protein: CASSLRAGGNEQFF.

The CDR3 DNA reads TGCAGTGCTCTATCTGGGGGGACAGGGGGCTACGAGCAGTACTTC. It translates to CSALSGGTGGYEQYF. This chain uses TRBV20-1 with TRBJ2-7; TRBD1 matches at 11 bases. The CDR3 loop spans 15 amino acids. With V trimmed by 5 bases and J by 3 bases, 9 bases remained unmatched. Germline-derived CDR1 and CDR2 are DFQATT and SNEGSKA (reference sequence).

Concerning this clonotype itself: With a much larger clone just one base away, this may be a read error. The chain links TRBV9 to TRBJ1-1; 7 bases line up with TRBD1. This CDR3 spans 14 amino acids. Germline V gene lookup returns CDR1 SGDLS and CDR2 YYNGEE. CDR3 region: CASSVGQRNAEAFF. As DNA, the CDR3 is TGTGCCAGCAGCGTGGGACAGAGGAACGCTGAAGCTTTCTTT.

The chain uses TRBV9 and TRBJ1-1, with TRBD1 as a possible D gene (5 bases). Trimming pared 8 bases from V and 3 bases from J, leaving 14 bases between. The germline CDR1 and CDR2 sequences are SGDLS and YYNGEE. The CDR3 consists of 13 residues. The CDR3 DNA reads TGTGCCAGTGGACTGGGGGGTGACACTGAAGCTTTCTTT. Translating it yields CASGLGGDTEAFF.

This rearrangement joins TRBV19 to TRBJ1-2; D unresolved. Germline values: CDR1 LNHDA, CDR2 SQIVND (reference sequence). This CDR3 contains 14 residues. V was clipped by 5 bases and J by 0 bases, with 10 bases between them. The CDR3 protein is CASSVDVANYGYTF. DNA of the CDR3: TGTGCCAGTAGTGTGGACGTTGCTAACTATGGCTACACCTTC.

The V and J genes are TRBV20-1 and TRBJ2-7; 9 nucleotides agree with TRBD1. The CDR3 spans 16 residues. The junction had 10 bases not matched to a gene; V was cut back by 3 bases and J by 1 base. Germline V gene data show CDR1 as DFQATT and CDR2 as SNEGSKA (reference sequence). The CDR3 nucleotides read TGCAGTGCTAGCCGTACCAAGGACAGGGGTTCCTACGAGCAGTACTTC. Its translation: CSASRTKDRGSYEQYF.